This T cell receptor (beta chain) is from a study of cytomegalovirus exposure and HLA in healthy donors. In germline, CDR1 is SGDLS, CDR2 YYNGEE. Trimming removed 3 bases from V and 0 bases from J; junction bases left unmatched: 4. The CDR3 length is 16 residues. Amplification used 60 Vbeta primers and 13 Jbeta primers. Sequencing was performed with immunoSEQ multiplex PCR; in TCRdb, only in-frame clones are kept and a portion is missing. The data contain about 130,000 clones, 77% of them singletons. This clone turned up a few times. Input material: PBMCs. The sequence was collected from a woman in her thirties or forties in good health and CMV-seropositive. The rearrangement joins TRBV9 to TRBJ2-2; 8 positions match TRBD1. The CDR3 region is CASSGQGFANTGELFF. The DNA of the CDR3 is TGTGCCAGCAGCGGACAGGGGTTCGCGAACACCGGGGAGCTGTTTTTT.